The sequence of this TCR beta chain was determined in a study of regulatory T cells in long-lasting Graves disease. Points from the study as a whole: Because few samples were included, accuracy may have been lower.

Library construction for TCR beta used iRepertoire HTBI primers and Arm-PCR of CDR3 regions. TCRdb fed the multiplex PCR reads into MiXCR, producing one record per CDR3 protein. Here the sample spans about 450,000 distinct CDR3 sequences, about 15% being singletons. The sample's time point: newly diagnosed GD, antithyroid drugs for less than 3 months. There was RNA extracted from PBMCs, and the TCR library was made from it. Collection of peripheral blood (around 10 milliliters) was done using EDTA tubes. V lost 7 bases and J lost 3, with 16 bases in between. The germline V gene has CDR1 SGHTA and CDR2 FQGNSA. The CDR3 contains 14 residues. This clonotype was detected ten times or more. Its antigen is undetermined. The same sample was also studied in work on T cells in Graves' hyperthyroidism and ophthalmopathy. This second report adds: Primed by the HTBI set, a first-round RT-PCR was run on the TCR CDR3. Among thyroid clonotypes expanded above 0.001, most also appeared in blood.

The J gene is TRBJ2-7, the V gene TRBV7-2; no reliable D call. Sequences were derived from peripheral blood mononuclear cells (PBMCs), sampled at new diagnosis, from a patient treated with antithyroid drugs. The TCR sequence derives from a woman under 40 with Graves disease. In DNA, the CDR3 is TGTGCCAGCACGAGCGCTCAGGAGTACTACGAGCAGTACTTC. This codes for CASTSAQEYYEQYF.